This TCR beta chain is drawn from a study of shared clonotypes between healthy human individuals. Across the whole study: Donors, aged 18 to 49, were a couple of women and three men. Study-level results: Shared clonotypes across all four donors exceeded non-shared ones in generation probability. Naive subsets generally had larger estimated richness than memory subsets. The expectation was that sequencing depth would affect clonotype sharing among donors.

A remark on this clone: The antigen is unknown.

The V and J ends lost 3 bases and 0 bases respectively, with 9 bases between them. Looked up from germline, CDR1 is SGHAT and CDR2 is FQNNGV. The CDR3 consists of 15 residues. Using immunoSEQ multiplex PCR, the repertoire was profiled, and TCRdb retains in-frame clones only, with some absent. The data contain about 700,000 clones, under 80% of them seen just once; the ten biggest clones take up 1.5% to 2%. Sequenced input: memory CD4+ T cells sorted from blood. Described subset: CD45RA-negative fraction. V and J are TRBV11-2 and TRBJ2-1; D might be TRBD2 (5 bases). The receptor's source is a young woman in good health. The CDR3 region is CASSFERSSYNEQFF. CDR3 coding DNA: TGTGCCAGCAGCTTTGAGCGGAGCTCCTACAATGAGCAGTTCTTC.